This T cell receptor (beta chain) appears in the sequencing data of a study of immune heterogeneity within non-small cell lung tumors. The overall study: With respect to histology, the tumors encompassed a few squamous cell carcinomas, 9 to 11 non-squamous carcinomas and 1 not otherwise specified.

Bulk tumor genomic DNA, approximately 570 ng per sample, was the template. Far-apart biopsies, several per primary tumor, were taken during surgery. Their non-small cell lung cancer was newly diagnosed and untreated, and the patients underwent curative surgery. Non-small cell lung cancer patients, newly diagnosed and having surgery with curative intent, served as donors. Multiplex PCR amplified the TCR beta CDR3 region. Its first round ran for around 10 cycles with 32 V and 13 J primers. TCRdb re-derived calls from the multiplex PCR reads in MiXCR, one entry per CDR3 protein. The table includes roughly 15,000 distinct CDR3 sequences, around 30% detected once. This clonotype was picked up many times. The CDR3 is made up of 15 amino acids. The germline gives CDR1 GTSNPN, CDR2 SVGIG (reference sequence). V lost 5 bases, J lost 1 base, and 16 bases lay in between.

The sequence came from a woman between 50 and 59 years old with non-small cell lung cancer. The chain joins TRBV30 to TRBJ2-3; D unresolved. The specimen was lung tumor tissue. The CDR3 DNA reads as TGTGCCTGGCGCCTCTCGGGCAGTGGCACAGATACGCAGTATTTT. It encodes CAWRLSGSGTDTQYF.